This TCR beta chain was sequenced in a study of immune evolution from preneoplasia to lung adenocarcinoma. Sequencing used immunoSEQ multiplex PCR; TCRdb keeps in-frame clones, though not all of them. The profile covers roughly 9,900 clones, with roughly four fifths appearing a single time and approximately 3.5% taken by the ten largest. About this clone itself: Its antigen is not known.

The study, taken as a whole, reports: Clonality was highest in normal lung, lower in later-stage lesions apparently. Top clone frequencies peaked in normal lung, apparently declining through invasive adenocarcinoma.

Two lung cancer pathologists independently confirmed each histologic diagnosis. In germline, CDR1 is LNHDA, CDR2 SQIVND (reference sequence). Trimming removed 7 bases from V and 4 bases from J; junction bases left unmatched: 19. This CDR3 spans 18 amino acids. This clonotype was sampled from a person aged 65-85 years with lung adenocarcinoma. What was sequenced was FFPE minimally invasive lung adenocarcinoma tissue. The chain couples TRBV19 to TRBJ2-3, with 8 nucleotides matching TRBD2. The CDR3 nucleotides read TGTGCCAGTAATTCCGGCATACCGGGACTAGTCGCGGCAGATACGCAGTATTTT. Its protein is CASNSGIPGLVAADTQYF.